This T cell receptor beta chain was sequenced in a study of human T cells and chemical hapten exposure. This clonotype was picked up many times. The antigen remains unidentified. Time point described: patch test 2, 6 weeks after DPC sensitization. Sample treatment: therapeutic diphenylcyclopropenone sensitization with weekly scalp DPC. The CDR3 has 16 amino acids. Trimming at V came to 5 bases and at J to 3 bases, leaving 9 bases not matched to a gene. CDR1 is MDHEN and CDR2 is SYDVKM in the germline V gene. Study-wide results and limits: After DPC sensitization, TCRs above 1 in 1000 frequency showed no change. Against controls, expanded TCRs gave rise to significantly more large CDR3 similarity clusters.

The library tagged individual cDNA molecules with unique molecular identifiers. TCRdb analysed the RACE reads with MiXCR anew, one entry per CDR3 protein. The top ten hold around 2.5% of the sample, which has about 84,000 distinct CDR3 sequences, roughly 10% seen once. The sequence came from a woman under 40 with alopecia areata. Some clones in this sample may be carry-over from other donors' samples. The sequenced sample was whole blood, obtained in connection with sensitization to the hapten diphenylcyclopropenone (DPC). The chain carries TRBV28 and TRBJ2-7; 11 bases are a match to TRBD1. CDR3 bases: TGTGCCAGCAGTCCCGGGACAGGGGGATCCGGCTACGAGCAGTACTTC. Its protein is CASSPGTGGSGYEQYF. Filled out from reference TRBV28 and TRBJ2-7, the complete variable domain reads DVKVTQSSRYLVKRTGEKVFLECVQDMDHENMFWYRQDPGLGLRLIYFSYDVKMKEKGDIPEGYSVSREKKERFSLILESASTNQTSMYLCASSPGTGGSGYEQYFGPGTRLTVT.